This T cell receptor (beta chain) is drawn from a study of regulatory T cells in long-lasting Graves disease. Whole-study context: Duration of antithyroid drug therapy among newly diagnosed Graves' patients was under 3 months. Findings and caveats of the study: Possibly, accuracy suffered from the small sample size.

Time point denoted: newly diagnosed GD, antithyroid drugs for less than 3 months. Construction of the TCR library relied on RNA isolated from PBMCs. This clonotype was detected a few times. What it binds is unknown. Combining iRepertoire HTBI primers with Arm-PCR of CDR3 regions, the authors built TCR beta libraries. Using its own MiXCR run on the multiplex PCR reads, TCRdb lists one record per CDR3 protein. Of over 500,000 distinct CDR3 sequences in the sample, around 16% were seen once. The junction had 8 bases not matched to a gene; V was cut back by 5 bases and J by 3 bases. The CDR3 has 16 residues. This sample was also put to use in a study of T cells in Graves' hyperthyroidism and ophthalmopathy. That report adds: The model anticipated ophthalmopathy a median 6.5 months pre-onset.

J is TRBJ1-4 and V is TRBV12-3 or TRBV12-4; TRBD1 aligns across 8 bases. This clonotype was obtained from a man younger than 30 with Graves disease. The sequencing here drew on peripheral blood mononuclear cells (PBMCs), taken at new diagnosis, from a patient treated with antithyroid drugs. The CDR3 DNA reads TGTGCCAGCAGTCCATCAGGGGGCGCGCCTAATGAAAAACTGTTTTTT. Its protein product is CASSPSGGAPNEKLFF.